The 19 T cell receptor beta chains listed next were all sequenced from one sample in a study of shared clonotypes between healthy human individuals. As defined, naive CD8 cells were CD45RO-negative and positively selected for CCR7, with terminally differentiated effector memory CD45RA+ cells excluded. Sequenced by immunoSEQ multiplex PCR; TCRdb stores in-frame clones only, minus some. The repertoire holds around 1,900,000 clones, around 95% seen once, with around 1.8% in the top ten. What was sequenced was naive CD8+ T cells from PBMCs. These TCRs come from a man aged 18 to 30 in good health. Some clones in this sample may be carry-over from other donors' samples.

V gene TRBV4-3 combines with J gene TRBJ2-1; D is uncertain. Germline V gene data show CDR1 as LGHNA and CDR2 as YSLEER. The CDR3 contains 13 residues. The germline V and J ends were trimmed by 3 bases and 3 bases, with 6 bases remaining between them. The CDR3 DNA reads TGCGCCAGCAGCCACTCCGACTACAATGAGCAGTTCTTC. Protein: CASSHSDYNEQFF.

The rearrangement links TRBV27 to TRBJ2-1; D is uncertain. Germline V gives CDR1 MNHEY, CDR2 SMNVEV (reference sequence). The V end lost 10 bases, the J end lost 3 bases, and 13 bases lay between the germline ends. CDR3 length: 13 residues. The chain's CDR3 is CATQGALYNEQFF. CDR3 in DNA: TGTGCCACCCAAGGAGCTCTCTACAATGAGCAGTTCTTC.

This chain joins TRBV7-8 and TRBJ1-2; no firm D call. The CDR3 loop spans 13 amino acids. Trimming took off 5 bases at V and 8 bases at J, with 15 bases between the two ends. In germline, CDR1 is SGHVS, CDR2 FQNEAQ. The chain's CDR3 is CASSPTGSLGYTF. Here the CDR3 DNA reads TGTGCCAGCAGCCCGACCGGGTCGCTCGGCTACACCTTC.

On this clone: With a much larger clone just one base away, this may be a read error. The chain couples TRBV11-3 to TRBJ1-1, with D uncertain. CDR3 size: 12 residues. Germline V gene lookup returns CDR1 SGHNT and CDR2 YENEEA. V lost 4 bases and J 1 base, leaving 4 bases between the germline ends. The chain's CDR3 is CASSSGNTEAFF. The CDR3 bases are TGTGCCAGCAGCTCCGGGAACACTGAAGCTTTCTTT.

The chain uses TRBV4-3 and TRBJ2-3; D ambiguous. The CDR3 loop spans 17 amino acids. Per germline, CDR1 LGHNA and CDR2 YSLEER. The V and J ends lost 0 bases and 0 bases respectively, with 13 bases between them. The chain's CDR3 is CASSQDGGPPSTDTQYF. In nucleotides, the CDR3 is TGCGCCAGCAGCCAAGATGGTGGACCACCTAGCACAGATACGCAGTATTTT.

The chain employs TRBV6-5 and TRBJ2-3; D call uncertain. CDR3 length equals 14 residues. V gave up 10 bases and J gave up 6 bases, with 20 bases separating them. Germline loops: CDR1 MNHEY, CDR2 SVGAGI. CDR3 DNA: TGTGCCACCCTAAGTAGCTCTCCACAGGATACGCAGTATTTT. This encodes CATLSSSPQDTQYF.

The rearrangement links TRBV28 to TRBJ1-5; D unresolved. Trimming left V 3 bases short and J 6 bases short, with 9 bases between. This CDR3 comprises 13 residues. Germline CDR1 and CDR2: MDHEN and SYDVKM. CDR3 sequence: CASSFVAAQPQHF. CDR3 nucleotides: TGTGCCAGCAGTTTTGTCGCGGCTCAGCCCCAGCATTTT.

The CDR3 region has the DNA TGTGCCAGCAGCTTAGATCATGGGGGCATGGACAATGAGCAGTTCTTC. Residues: CASSLDHGGMDNEQFF. The chain combines TRBV11-2 with TRBJ2-1; D is perhaps TRBD1 (6 bases). With 0 bases removed from V and 5 bases from J, the gap between germline ends came to 14 bases. This CDR3 contains 16 residues. Germline CDR1 SGHAT, CDR2 FQNNGV.

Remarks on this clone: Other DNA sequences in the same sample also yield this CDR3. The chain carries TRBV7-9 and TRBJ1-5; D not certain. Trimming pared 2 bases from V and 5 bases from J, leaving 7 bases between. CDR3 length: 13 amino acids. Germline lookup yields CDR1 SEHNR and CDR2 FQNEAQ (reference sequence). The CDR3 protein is CASSLSGDQPQHF. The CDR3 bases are TGTGCCAGCAGCTTAAGCGGAGATCAGCCCCAGCATTTT.

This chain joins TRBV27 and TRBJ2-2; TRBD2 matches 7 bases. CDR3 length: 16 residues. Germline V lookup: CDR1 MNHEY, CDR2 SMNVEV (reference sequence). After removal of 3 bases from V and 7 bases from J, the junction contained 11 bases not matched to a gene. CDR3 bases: TGTGCCAGCAGTTTCCTCCGGGACTACACAGACGGGGAGCTGTTTTTT. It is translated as CASSFLRDYTDGELFF.

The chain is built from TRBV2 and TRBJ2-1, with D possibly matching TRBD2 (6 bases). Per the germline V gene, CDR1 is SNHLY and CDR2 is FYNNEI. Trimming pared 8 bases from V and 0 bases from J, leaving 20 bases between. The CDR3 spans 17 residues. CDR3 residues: CASDFSISGRSYNEQFF. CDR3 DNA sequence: TGTGCCAGCGACTTTTCCATTAGCGGACGCTCCTACAATGAGCAGTTCTTC.

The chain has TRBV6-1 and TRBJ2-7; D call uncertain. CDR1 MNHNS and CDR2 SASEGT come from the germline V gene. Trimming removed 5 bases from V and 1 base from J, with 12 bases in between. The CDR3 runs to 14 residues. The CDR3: CASSQEQRSYEQYF. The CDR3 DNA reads TGTGCCAGCAGTCAAGAACAGAGATCCTACGAGCAGTACTTC.

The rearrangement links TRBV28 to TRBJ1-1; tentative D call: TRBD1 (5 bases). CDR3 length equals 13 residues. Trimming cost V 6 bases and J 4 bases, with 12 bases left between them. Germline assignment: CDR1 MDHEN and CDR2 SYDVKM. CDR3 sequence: CASRIRGVTEAFF. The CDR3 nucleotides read TGTGCCAGCAGAATCCGGGGCGTCACTGAAGCTTTCTTT.

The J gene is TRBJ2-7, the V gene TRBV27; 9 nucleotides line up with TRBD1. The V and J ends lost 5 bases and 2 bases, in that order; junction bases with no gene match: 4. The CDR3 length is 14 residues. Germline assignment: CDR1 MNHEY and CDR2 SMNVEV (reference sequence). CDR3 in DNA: TGTGCCAGCAGTCGACGACAGGGGGCCTACGAGCAGTACTTC. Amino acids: CASSRRQGAYEQYF.

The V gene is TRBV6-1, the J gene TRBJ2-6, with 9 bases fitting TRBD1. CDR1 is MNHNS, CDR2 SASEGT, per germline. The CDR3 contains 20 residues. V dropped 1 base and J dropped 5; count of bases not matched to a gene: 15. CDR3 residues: CASSEGIDRDRALWANVLTF. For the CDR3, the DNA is TGTGCCAGCAGTGAAGGAATAGACCGGGACAGGGCCCTCTGGGCCAACGTCCTGACTTTC.

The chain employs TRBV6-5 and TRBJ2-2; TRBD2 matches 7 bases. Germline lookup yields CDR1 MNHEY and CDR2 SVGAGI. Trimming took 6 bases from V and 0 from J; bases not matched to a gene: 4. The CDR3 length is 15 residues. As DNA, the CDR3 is TGTGCCAGCAGGTCCGGACTAGCGAACACCGGGGAGCTGTTTTTT. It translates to CASRSGLANTGELFF.

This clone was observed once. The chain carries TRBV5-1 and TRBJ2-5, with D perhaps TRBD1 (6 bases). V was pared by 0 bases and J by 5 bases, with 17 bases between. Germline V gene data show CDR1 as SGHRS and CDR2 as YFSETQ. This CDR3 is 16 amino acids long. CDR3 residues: CASSLAYRDLWETQYF. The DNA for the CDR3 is TGCGCCAGCAGCTTGGCATACAGGGACCTTTGGGAGACCCAGTACTTC.

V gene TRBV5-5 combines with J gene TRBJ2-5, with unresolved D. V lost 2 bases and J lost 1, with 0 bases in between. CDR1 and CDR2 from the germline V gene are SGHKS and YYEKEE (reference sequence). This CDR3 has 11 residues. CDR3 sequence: CASSFQETQYF. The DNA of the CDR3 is TGTGCCAGCAGCTTCCAAGAGACCCAGTACTTC.

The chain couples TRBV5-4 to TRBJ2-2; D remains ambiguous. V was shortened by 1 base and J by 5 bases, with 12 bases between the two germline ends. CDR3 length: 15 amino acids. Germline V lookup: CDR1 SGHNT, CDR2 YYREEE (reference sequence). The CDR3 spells CASSLKRLGTGELFF. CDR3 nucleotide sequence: TGTGCCAGCAGCTTGAAGCGTTTAGGGACCGGGGAGCTGTTTTTT.